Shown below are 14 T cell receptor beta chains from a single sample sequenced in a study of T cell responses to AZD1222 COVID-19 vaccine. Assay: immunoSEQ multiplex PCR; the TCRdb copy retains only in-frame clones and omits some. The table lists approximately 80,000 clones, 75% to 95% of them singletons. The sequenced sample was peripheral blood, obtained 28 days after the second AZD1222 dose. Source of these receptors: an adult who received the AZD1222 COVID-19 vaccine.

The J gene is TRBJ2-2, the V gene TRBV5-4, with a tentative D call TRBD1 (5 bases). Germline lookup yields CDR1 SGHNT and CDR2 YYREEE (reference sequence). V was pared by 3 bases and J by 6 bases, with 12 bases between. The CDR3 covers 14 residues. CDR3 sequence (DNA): TGTGCCAGCAGCTGGGCCCAGGGCGCCGGGGAGCTGTTTTTT. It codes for CASSWAQGAGELFF.

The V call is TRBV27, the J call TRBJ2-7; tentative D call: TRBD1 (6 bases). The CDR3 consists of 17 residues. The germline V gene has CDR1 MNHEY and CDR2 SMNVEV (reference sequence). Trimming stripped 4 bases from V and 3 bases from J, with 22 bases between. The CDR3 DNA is TGTGCCAGCAGTTCCCCAGGGGCTAAGGGTAGGGACTACGAGCAGTACTTC. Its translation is CASSSPGAKGRDYEQYF.

This CDR3 is CASSPTSNQPQHF. The CDR3, as DNA: TGTGCCAGCAGCCCTACTTCCAATCAGCCCCAGCATTTT. V usage is TRBV7-3 and J usage is TRBJ1-5; D ambiguous. Germline V gene lookup returns CDR1 SGHTA and CDR2 FQGTGA. Trimming cost V 5 bases and J 3 bases, with 8 bases left between them. The length of the CDR3 is 13 residues. Full variable domain (rest looked up from reference TRBV7-3 and TRBJ1-5): GAGVSQTPSNKVTEKGKYVELRCDPISGHTALYWYRQSLGQGPEFLIYFQGTGAADDSGLPNDRFFAVRPEGSVSTLKIQRTERGDSAVYLCASSPTSNQPQHFGDGTRLSIL.

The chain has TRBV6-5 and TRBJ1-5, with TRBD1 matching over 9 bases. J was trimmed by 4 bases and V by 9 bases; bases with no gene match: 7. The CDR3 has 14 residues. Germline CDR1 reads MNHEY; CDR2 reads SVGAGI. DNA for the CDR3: TGTGCCAGTATGGACAGGGGCGATAATCAGCCCCAGCATTTT. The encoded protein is CASMDRGDNQPQHF.

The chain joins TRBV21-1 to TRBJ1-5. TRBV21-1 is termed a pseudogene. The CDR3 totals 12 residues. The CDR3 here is CASSKVGVPQHF. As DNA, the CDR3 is TGTGCCAGCAGCAAAGTCGGGGTACCCCAGCATTTT.

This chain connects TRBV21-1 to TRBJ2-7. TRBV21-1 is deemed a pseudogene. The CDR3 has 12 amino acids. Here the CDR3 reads CASNPRHPWTYF. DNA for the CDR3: TGTGCCAGCAACCCAAGACATCCGTGGACGTACTTC.

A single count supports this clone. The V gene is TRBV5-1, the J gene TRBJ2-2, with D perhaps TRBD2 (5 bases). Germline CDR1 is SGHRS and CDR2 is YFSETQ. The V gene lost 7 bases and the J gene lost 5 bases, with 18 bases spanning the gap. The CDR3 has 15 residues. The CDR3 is CASSVAIGETGELFF. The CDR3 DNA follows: TGCGCCAGCTCTGTGGCGATCGGGGAGACCGGGGAGCTGTTTTTT.

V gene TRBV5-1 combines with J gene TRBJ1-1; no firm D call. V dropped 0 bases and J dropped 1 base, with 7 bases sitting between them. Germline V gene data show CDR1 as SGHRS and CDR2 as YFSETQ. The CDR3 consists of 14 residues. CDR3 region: CASSLGPANTEAFF. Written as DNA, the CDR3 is TGCGCCAGCAGCTTGGGGCCGGCGAACACTGAAGCTTTCTTT.

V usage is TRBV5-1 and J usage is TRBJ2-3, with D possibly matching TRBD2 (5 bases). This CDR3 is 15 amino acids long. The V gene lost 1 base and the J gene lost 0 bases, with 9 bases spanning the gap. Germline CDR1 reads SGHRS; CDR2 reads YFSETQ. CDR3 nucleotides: TGCGCCAGCAGCTTGTACCTAGCTAGCACAGATACGCAGTATTTT. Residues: CASSLYLASTDTQYF.

CDR3 sequence reads: CASSLGQGANTEAFF. CDR3 DNA: TGTGCCAGCAGCTTAGGACAGGGGGCGAACACTGAAGCTTTCTTT. The chain couples TRBV5-6 to TRBJ1-1, with 11 nucleotides matching TRBD1. CDR1 and CDR2 (germline): SGHDT, YYEEEE. Germline trimming cut 2 bases from V and 1 base from J; bases unmatched to any gene: 1. The CDR3 spans 15 residues.

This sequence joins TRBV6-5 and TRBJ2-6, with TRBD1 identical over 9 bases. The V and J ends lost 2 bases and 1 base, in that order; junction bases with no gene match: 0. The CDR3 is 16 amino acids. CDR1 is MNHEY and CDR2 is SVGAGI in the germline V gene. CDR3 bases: TGTGCCAGCAGTTACGGGACAGGGTCTGGGGCCAACGTCCTGACTTTC. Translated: CASSYGTGSGANVLTF.

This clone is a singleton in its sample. CDR3 residues: CASSLNNWGPTEAFF. CDR3 in DNA: TGTGCCAGCAGTTTGAACAACTGGGGACCCACTGAAGCTTTCTTT. The chain employs TRBV6-5 and TRBJ1-1; maybe TRBD1 (5 bases). This CDR3 is 15 amino acids long. V was shortened by 4 bases and J by 4 bases, with 16 bases between the two germline ends. Germline V gene data show CDR1 as MNHEY and CDR2 as SVGAGI.

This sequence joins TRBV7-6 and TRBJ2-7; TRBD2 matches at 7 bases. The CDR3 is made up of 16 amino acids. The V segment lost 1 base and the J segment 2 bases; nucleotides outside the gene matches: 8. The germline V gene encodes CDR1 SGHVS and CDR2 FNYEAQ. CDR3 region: CASSLVFGGEPYEQYF. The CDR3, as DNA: TGTGCCAGCAGCTTAGTTTTTGGGGGGGAACCCTACGAGCAGTACTTC.

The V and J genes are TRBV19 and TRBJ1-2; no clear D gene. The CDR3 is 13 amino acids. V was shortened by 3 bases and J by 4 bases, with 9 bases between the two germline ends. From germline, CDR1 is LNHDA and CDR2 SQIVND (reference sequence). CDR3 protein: CASSMGGLYGYTF. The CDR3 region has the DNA TGTGCCAGTAGTATGGGAGGCCTCTATGGCTACACCTTC. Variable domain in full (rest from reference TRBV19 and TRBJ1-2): DGGITQSPKYLFRKEGQNVTLSCEQNLNHDAMYWYRQDPGQGLRLIYYSQIVNDFQKGDIAEGYSVSREKKESFPLTVTSAQKNPTAFYLCASSMGGLYGYTFGSGTRLTVV.